Below are 31 T cell receptor beta chains sequenced from a single sample in a study of blood T cells in healthy people across ages. Sample-barcoded 5' priming and a J-beta primer mix drove a second PCR of roughly 7 to 11 cycles. TCRdb used MiXCR to reprocess the 5' RACE reads, holding one entry per CDR3 protein. In the table there are 700,000 or so distinct CDR3 sequences, roughly 43% of which are singletons. The sample comprised blood. Source of these receptors: a man older than 75 in good health.

This chain connects TRBV20-1 to TRBJ2-3; the match to TRBD2 covers 12 bases. Germline CDR1 and CDR2: DFQATT and SNEGSKA (reference sequence). V shed 7 bases and J 2 bases; nucleotides not matched to a gene: 4. CDR3 length: 14 amino acids. The CDR3 DNA sequence: TGCAGTGAAACTAGCGGGGGGCCCACAGATACGCAGTATTTT. This encodes CSETSGGPTDTQYF.

This clonotype was seen a few times. The DNA is omitted, as the CDR3 cannot be located on it reliably, and the CDR3 follows TCRdb's listing. This chain links TRBV27 with TRBJ2-1. Including both end residues, the CDR3 is 12 amino acids long. Germline V gene sequence: CDR1 MNHEY, CDR2 SMNVEV (reference sequence). The CDR3 loop reads CASSSSLHEQFF.

This clonotype has just a few counts. The chain links TRBV7-2 to TRBJ2-2; D possibly matches TRBD1 or TRBD2 (5 bases each). Germline V gene sequence: CDR1 SGHTA, CDR2 FQGNSA. The CDR3 is 15 residues long. The V gene lost 3 bases and the J gene lost 1 base, with 9 bases spanning the gap. The CDR3 spells CASSFREWNTGELFF. Here the CDR3 DNA reads TGTGCCAGCAGCTTCAGGGAGTGGAACACCGGGGAGCTGTTTTTT.

The V and J genes are TRBV9 and TRBJ2-7; 9 positions match TRBD2. Germline CDR1 and CDR2: SGDLS and YYNGEE. J was trimmed by 1 base and V by 4 bases; bases with no gene match: 6. The CDR3 is 15 residues long. In nucleotides, the CDR3 is TGTGCCAGCAGCCCCCGACTAGCGGATTCCTACGAGCAGTACTTC. This gives the protein CASSPRLADSYEQYF.

This clonotype has only a few counts. One base away lies a much larger clone, so this may be a sequencing read error. This chain joins TRBV6-2 or TRBV6-3 and TRBJ2-1; the D is unclear. From germline, CDR1 is MNHEY and CDR2 SVGEGT. The V and J ends lost 2 bases and 0 bases respectively, with 8 bases between them. The CDR3 runs 15 residues. The CDR3 DNA reads as TGTGCCAGCAGTTACGGACGAGGCTCCTACAATGAGCAGTTCTTC. Encoded protein: CASSYGRGSYNEQFF.

To note about this clonotype: This may stem from a read error, because a much larger clone lies one nucleotide away. The chain has TRBV4-3 and TRBJ1-2; D possibly corresponds to TRBD1 (5 bases). The CDR3 has 14 amino acids. The germline V gene has CDR1 LGHNA and CDR2 YSLEER. The CDR3 protein is CASSQRGANYVYTF. The CDR3 DNA reads TGCGCCAGCAGCCAACGTGGGGCTAACTATGTCTACACCTTC.

The V call is TRBV3-1, the J call TRBJ2-4; TRBD2 matches 9 bases. Germline CDR1 is LGHDT and CDR2 is YNNKEL (reference sequence). The V gene end was trimmed by 7 bases and the J gene end by 1 base; junction bases not matched to a gene: 11. The CDR3 is 17 amino acids. CDR3 sequence (DNA): TGTGCCAGCAACCCCTCGACTAGCGGCGGGGCCAAAAACATTCAGTACTTC. It codes for CASNPSTSGGAKNIQYF.

This chain connects TRBV5-4 to TRBJ2-2; the D gene is possibly TRBD1 (5 bases). Germline loops: CDR1 SGHNT, CDR2 YYREEE (reference sequence). The CDR3 totals 14 residues. Trimming removed 2 bases at V and 5 bases at J, with 10 bases between. CDR3 coding DNA: TGTGCCAGCAGCTTCAGGGCTTTTACCGGGGAGCTGTTTTTT. Protein sequence: CASSFRAFTGELFF.

The chain uses TRBV29-1 and TRBJ1-4; perhaps TRBD1 as D (6 bases). Trimming removed 3 bases at V and 10 bases at J, with 21 bases between. Germline V gene sequence: CDR1 SQVTM, CDR2 ANQGSEA. CDR3 size: 15 residues. CDR3 nucleotide sequence: TGCAGCGTTGAGTTACAGGGAAAGTTGTCGGCAAAACTGTTTTTT. It is translated as CSVELQGKLSAKLFF.

This clonotype turned up a few times. The V gene is TRBV6-2 or TRBV6-3, the J gene TRBJ1-4; D is undetermined. Germline CDR1 reads MNHEY; CDR2 reads SVGEGT. Trimming shortened V by 6 bases and J by 7 bases, and 9 bases separated the two germline ends. This CDR3 has 12 amino acids. CDR3 protein: CASRSLGEKLFF. DNA for the CDR3: TGTGCCAGCAGATCCCTCGGTGAAAAACTGTTTTTT.

The chain combines TRBV21-1 with TRBJ2-3; whether TRBD1, the table's D call, matches the DNA was not checked. TRBV21-1 is given as a pseudogene. The CDR3 is 17 residues long. The CDR3 sequence: CASSLTYGQGDTDTQYF. Here the CDR3 DNA reads TGTGCCAGCAGCCTCACTTACGGACAGGGGGACACAGATACGCAGTATTTT.

This chain connects TRBV6-1 to TRBJ2-5; perhaps D is TRBD1 or TRBD2 (6 bases each). Germline values: CDR1 MNHNS, CDR2 SASEGT. V shed 2 bases and J shed 3 bases, with 19 bases lying between them. The CDR3 covers 17 residues. The CDR3 sequence: CASSERGRRGGKETQYF. The CDR3 coding sequence is TGTGCCAGCAGTGAAAGGGGGAGAAGGGGAGGAAAAGAGACCCAGTACTTC.

Comments on this clonotype: At one end the junction does not follow the germline gene, possibly because of a read error. The chain links TRBV4-3 to TRBJ1-2; D perhaps matches TRBD1 (5 bases). Looked up from germline, CDR1 is LGHNA and CDR2 is YSLEER. The CDR3 is 15 residues long. The CDR3 reads CASGQERAGSIGYTF. As DNA, the CDR3 is TGCGCCAGCGGCCAGGAGCGCGCAGGGTCAATTGGCTACACCTTC.

This clonotype was seen a handful of times. This sequence joins TRBV29-1 and TRBJ2-7; a possible D gene is TRBD1 (5 bases). Germline V gives CDR1 SQVTM, CDR2 ANQGSEA. The CDR3 spans 12 residues. The V end lost 4 bases, the J end lost 3 bases, and 10 bases lay between the germline ends. CDR3 sequence: CSVATGYYEQYF. The DNA of the CDR3 is TGCAGCGTTGCCACAGGCTACTACGAGCAGTACTTC.

This clonotype was observed a handful of times. The rearrangement joins TRBV5-1 to TRBJ2-7; a weak D match, TRBD1 (5 bases). The CDR3 covers 14 residues. V lost 2 bases and J 5 bases, leaving 14 bases between the germline ends. CDR1 is SGHRS, CDR2 YFSETQ, per germline. CDR3 protein: CASSFGRGMDEQYF. CDR3 DNA: TGCGCCAGCAGCTTCGGAAGGGGCATGGACGAGCAGTACTTC. The complete variable domain, with remaining parts taken from reference TRBV5-1 and TRBJ2-7, reads KAGVTQTPRYLIKTRGQQVTLSCSPISGHRSVSWYQQTPGQGLQFLFEYFSETQRNKGNFPGRFSGRQFSNSRSEMNVSTLELGDSALYLCASSFGRGMDEQYFGPGTRLTVT.

The V gene is TRBV20-1, the J gene TRBJ1-2; no reliable D call. Germline CDR1 reads DFQATT; CDR2 reads SNEGSKA (reference sequence). Between the trimmed V and J ends, which lost 0 bases and 6 bases, there was a span of 11 bases. CDR3 length equals 13 residues. For the CDR3, the DNA is TGCAGTGCTAGAGATGTCTTAGACAATGGCTACACCTTC. This encodes CSARDVLDNGYTF.

The chain joins TRBV20-1 to TRBJ2-5; D not resolved. The J call may be in error: the DNA end matches TRBJ2-7 better. The CDR3 consists of 13 residues. Germline CDR1 is DFQATT and CDR2 is SNEGSKA (reference sequence). CDR3 coding DNA: TGCAGTGCCCCCCCCCGCGGCTACTACGAGCAGTACTTC. It specifies CSAPPRGYYEQYF.

This clonotype appeared many times. One end of the junction fails to match germline, which may point to a read error. The J gene is TRBJ2-5, the V gene TRBV4-3; D call uncertain. This CDR3 spans 14 amino acids. Looked up from germline, CDR1 is LGHNA and CDR2 is YSLEER. CDR3 DNA sequence: TGCGCCAGCAGCCCGGATCAGGCCCAAGGGACCCAGTACTTC. Protein: CASSPDQAQGTQYF.

The chain has TRBV5-1 and TRBJ2-1; 7 positions agree with TRBD1. V shed 10 bases and J 4 bases; nucleotides not matched to a gene: 14. This CDR3 contains 15 residues. The germline CDR1 and CDR2 sequences are SGHRS and YFSETQ. The DNA for the CDR3 is TGCGCCGGCCGACCTACCGGGACAGTTTACAATGAGCAGTTCTTC. Translated: CAGRPTGTVYNEQFF.

This clonotype was observed a few times. V is TRBV6-2 or TRBV6-3 and J is TRBJ2-3; D not resolved. CDR1 MNHEY and CDR2 SVGEGT come from the germline V gene. This CDR3 contains 11 residues. V was clipped by 4 bases and J by 7 bases, with 6 bases between them. CDR3: CASSSQNTQYF. CDR3 DNA sequence: TGTGCCAGCAGTTCTCAAAATACGCAGTATTTT.

The chain links TRBV20-1 to TRBJ1-5, with D unclear. V lost 3 bases, J lost 6 bases, and 12 bases lay in between. In germline, CDR1 is DFQATT, CDR2 SNEGSKA (reference sequence). This CDR3 contains 13 residues. The DNA of the CDR3 is TGCAGTGCTAGTCGGAGCGATTCTCAGCCCCAGCATTTT. Translating it yields CSASRSDSQPQHF.

This clonotype was seen only a few times. V and J are TRBV29-1 and TRBJ2-5; no definite D call. This CDR3 has 11 amino acids. Trimming took 0 bases from V and 5 from J, leaving 4 bases between them. From germline, CDR1 is SQVTM and CDR2 ANQGSEA. The CDR3 protein is CSVEETETQYF. Here the CDR3 DNA reads TGCAGCGTTGAAGAAACGGAGACCCAGTACTTC.

A few counts support this clonotype. The chain uses TRBV28 and TRBJ2-3; no reliable D call. There are 14 residues in the CDR3. V dropped 5 bases and J dropped 1 base, with 10 bases sitting between them. CDR1 MDHEN and CDR2 SYDVKM come from the germline V gene. This CDR3 is CASSTLPRTDTQYF. The CDR3 nucleotides are TGTGCCAGCAGTACTCTCCCTCGCACAGATACGCAGTATTTT.

The chain links TRBV6-1 to TRBJ1-1, with D hard to call. Trimming left V 4 bases short and J 3 bases short, with 9 bases between. The germline CDR1 and CDR2 sequences are MNHNS and SASEGT. This CDR3 has 13 residues. Here the CDR3 reads CASSGKQYTEAFF. For the CDR3, the DNA is TGTGCCAGCAGTGGGAAGCAATACACTGAAGCTTTCTTT.

The chain joins TRBV4-2 to TRBJ1-1; D uncertain. V lost 1 base and J 0 bases, leaving 6 bases between the germline ends. The CDR3 covers 14 residues. Looked up from germline, CDR1 is LGHNA and CDR2 is YNFKEQ. The CDR3 protein is CASSQGGLNTEAFF. The CDR3 nucleotides read TGTGCCAGCAGCCAAGGGGGTTTGAACACTGAAGCTTTCTTT.

This clonotype has a count of ten or more. V and J are TRBV28 and TRBJ2-5; D is uncertain. Trimming cost V 5 bases and J 0 bases, with 16 bases left between them. Germline-derived CDR1 and CDR2 are MDHEN and SYDVKM. The CDR3 runs 16 residues. CDR3: CASSRLDPLNQETQYF. CDR3 nucleotides: TGTGCCAGCAGTCGGCTGGACCCCTTAAACCAAGAGACCCAGTACTTC.

The V call is TRBV6-2 or TRBV6-3, the J call TRBJ2-1; D call uncertain. Germline CDR1 is MNHEY and CDR2 is SVGEGT. V was clipped by 6 bases and J by 9 bases, with 15 bases between them. There are 13 residues in the CDR3. DNA of the CDR3: TGTGCCAGCAGCCCGACTGGTATCTCTGAGCAGTTCTTC. Translating gives CASSPTGISEQFF.

This clonotype was observed a handful of times. This chain uses TRBV2 with TRBJ2-5, with 9 bases lining up with TRBD2. This CDR3 comprises 15 residues. V was pared by 6 bases and J by 1 base, with 6 bases of the junction left unmatched. Germline V CDR1 and CDR2: SNHLY, FYNNEI. This CDR3 reads CASRLAGTSQETQYF. CDR3 DNA: TGTGCCAGCAGACTAGCGGGTACTTCCCAAGAGACCCAGTACTTC. Looking up the rest from reference TRBV2 and TRBJ2-5 gives the full variable domain: EPEVTQTPSHQVTQMGQEVILRCVPISNHLYFYWYRQILGQKVEFLVSFYNNEISEKSEIFDDQFSVERPDGSNFTLKIRSTKLEDSAMYFCASRLAGTSQETQYFGPGTRLLVL.

This clonotype was recorded a few times. The CDR3: CASSDRTGRRREQYF. CDR3 bases: TGTGCCAGCAGCGACAGGACAGGGAGACGCCGCGAGCAGTACTTC. J is TRBJ2-7 and V is TRBV7-2; 8 nucleotides match TRBD1. CDR1 is SGHTA and CDR2 is FQGNSA in the germline V gene. This CDR3 spans 15 amino acids. V lost 5 bases and J lost 6; bases outside the gene matches: 12.

This chain joins TRBV28 and TRBJ1-1, with 8 nucleotides matching TRBD1. CDR3 length: 14 amino acids. Per germline, CDR1 MDHEN and CDR2 SYDVKM. Trimming took 2 bases from V and 9 from J; bases not matched to a gene: 8. DNA for the CDR3: TGTGCCAGCAGTTTAGGACGCCGACAGGGGAAAGCTTTCTTT. Translating it yields CASSLGRRQGKAFF.

V gene TRBV24-1 combines with J gene TRBJ2-3; TRBD1 agrees at 9 bases. J lost 5 bases, V lost 4 bases, and 6 bases had no gene match. CDR1 and CDR2 from the germline V gene are KGHDR and SFDVKD. The CDR3 contains 15 residues. CDR3 DNA sequence: TGTGCCACCAGTGAGGGACAGGGAAGGATAGATACGCAGTATTTT. The encoded protein is CATSEGQGRIDTQYF.